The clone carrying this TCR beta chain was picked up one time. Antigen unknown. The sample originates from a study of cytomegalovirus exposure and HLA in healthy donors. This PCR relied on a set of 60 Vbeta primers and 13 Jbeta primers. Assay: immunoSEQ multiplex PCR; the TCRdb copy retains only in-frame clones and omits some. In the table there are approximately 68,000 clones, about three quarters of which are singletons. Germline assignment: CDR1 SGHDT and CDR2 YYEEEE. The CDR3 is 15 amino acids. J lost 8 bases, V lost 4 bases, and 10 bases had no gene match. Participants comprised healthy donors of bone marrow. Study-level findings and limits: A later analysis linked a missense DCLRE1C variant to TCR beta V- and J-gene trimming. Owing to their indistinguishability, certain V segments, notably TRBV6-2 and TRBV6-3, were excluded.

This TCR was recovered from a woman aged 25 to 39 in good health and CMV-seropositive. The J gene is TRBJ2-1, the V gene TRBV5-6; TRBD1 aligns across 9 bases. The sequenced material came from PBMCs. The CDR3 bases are TGTGCCAGCAGCGACAGGGGGACCCCTATGGATGAGCAGTTCTTC. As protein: CASSDRGTPMDEQFF.